The 30 T cell receptor beta chains reported below all come from one sample, sequenced in a study of shared clonotypes between healthy human individuals. Some clones are missing from TCRdb's copy, which holds only in-frame ones; the method was immunoSEQ multiplex PCR. The sample comprises over a million clones, under 80% of which are singletons, and about 1.4% rests with the top ten. Specimen: memory CD4+ T cells sorted from blood. Subset noted: CD45RA-negative fraction. These receptors were obtained from a man aged 18-30 years in good health.

Comment on this clone: A much larger clone lies one base from this, so it may be a read error. V gene TRBV6-5 combines with J gene TRBJ1-2; 8 bases are shared with TRBD1. CDR1 and CDR2 from the germline V gene are MNHEY and SVGAGI. The CDR3 is 13 residues long. V dropped 5 bases and J dropped 4; count of bases not matched to a gene: 3. CDR3 sequence: CASSAGGLYGYTF. The CDR3 DNA reads as TGTGCCAGCAGTGCAGGGGGCCTCTATGGCTACACCTTC.

The table lists this clone with a few counts. Additional DNA sequences in this sample encode the identical CDR3. The chain joins TRBV18 to TRBJ2-7; unclear D gene. The CDR3 contains 14 residues. The germline gives CDR1 KGHSH, CDR2 LQKENI. V was trimmed by 3 bases and J by 3 bases, leaving 12 bases between them. CDR3 in DNA: TGTGCCAGCTCACCGGGAACAGTTAGCTACGAGCAGTACTTC. It yields the protein CASSPGTVSYEQYF. Together with reference TRBV18 and TRBJ2-7, the CDR3 gives the full variable domain: NAGVMQNPRHLVRRRGQEARLRCSPMKGHSHVYWYRQLPEEGLKFMVYLQKENIIDESGMPKERFSAEFPKEGPSILRIQQVVRGDSAAYFCASSPGTVSYEQYFGPGTRLTVT.

The chain recombines TRBV5-1 with TRBJ2-1; 8 bases are a match to TRBD2. The length of the CDR3 is 14 residues. The junction had 3 bases not matched to a gene; V was cut back by 0 bases and J by 7 bases. Germline-derived CDR1 and CDR2 are SGHRS and YFSETQ. The CDR3 DNA is TGCGCCAGCAGCTTGGGCCAGCGGGGGAATGAGCAGTTCTTC. Translated: CASSLGQRGNEQFF.

V usage is TRBV19 and J usage is TRBJ2-3; D is possibly TRBD2 (5 bases). The CDR3 has 13 amino acids. Trimming took 6 bases from V and 5 from J, leaving 12 bases between them. Germline loops: CDR1 LNHDA, CDR2 SQIVND (reference sequence). DNA for the CDR3: TGTGCCAGTAGCAACCGGGGTTTAGATACGCAGTATTTT. Amino acids: CASSNRGLDTQYF.

V is TRBV5-1 and J is TRBJ2-7; possible D gene TRBD1, 7 bases. CDR3 length equals 16 residues. V was shortened by 1 base and J by 3 bases, with 17 bases between the two germline ends. Germline values: CDR1 SGHRS, CDR2 YFSETQ. The CDR3 is CASSLSPGGLGYEQYF. Here the CDR3 DNA reads TGCGCCAGCAGCTTGTCTCCAGGGGGACTTGGCTACGAGCAGTACTTC.

The chain recombines TRBV19 with TRBJ1-5; D gene ambiguous. Germline lookup yields CDR1 LNHDA and CDR2 SQIVND (reference sequence). The CDR3 consists of 13 residues. V gave up 7 bases and J gave up 4 bases, with 11 bases separating them. This CDR3 is CASTLGPNQPQHF. CDR3 nucleotide sequence: TGTGCCAGTACCCTGGGTCCAAATCAGCCCCAGCATTTT.

This chain links TRBV19 with TRBJ1-3, with D perhaps TRBD1 (5 bases). Germline V CDR1 and CDR2: LNHDA, SQIVND (reference sequence). Trimming shortened V by 4 bases and J by 0 bases, and 7 bases separated the two germline ends. The CDR3 is made up of 14 amino acids. CDR3 in amino acids: CASSNTGSGNTIYF. The CDR3 DNA reads as TGTGCCAGTAGTAATACAGGCTCTGGAAACACCATATATTTT. The complete variable domain, with remaining parts taken from reference TRBV19 and TRBJ1-3, reads DGGITQSPKYLFRKEGQNVTLSCEQNLNHDAMYWYRQDPGQGLRLIYYSQIVNDFQKGDIAEGYSVSREKKESFPLTVTSAQKNPTAFYLCASSNTGSGNTIYFGEGSWLTVV.

This clone has only one observation. The chain couples TRBV18 to TRBJ2-5; TRBD1 is a possible D gene (5 bases). V was trimmed by 4 bases and J by 2 bases, leaving 8 bases between them. Germline CDR1 KGHSH, CDR2 LQKENI. The CDR3 contains 13 residues. The CDR3 nucleotides read TGTGCCAGCTCACGGACAATGCAAGAGACCCAGTACTTC. Its translation is CASSRTMQETQYF. Using reference TRBV18 and TRBJ2-5 for the parts outside the CDR3, the full variable domain is NAGVMQNPRHLVRRRGQEARLRCSPMKGHSHVYWYRQLPEEGLKFMVYLQKENIIDESGMPKERFSAEFPKEGPSILRIQQVVRGDSAAYFCASSRTMQETQYFGPGTRLLVL.

The V call is TRBV11-2, the J call TRBJ2-5; tentatively, D is TRBD2 (6 bases). CDR3 size: 13 residues. Germline-derived CDR1 and CDR2 are SGHAT and FQNNGV. The V end was cut by 5 bases, the J end by 5 bases, with 12 bases between. The CDR3 sequence is CASSLPGGETQYF. The CDR3 region has the DNA TGTGCCAGCAGCCTCCCTGGGGGGGAGACCCAGTACTTC. The variable domain in full, with the rest retrieved from reference TRBV11-2 and TRBJ2-5, is EAGVAQSPRYKIIEKRQSVAFWCNPISGHATLYWYQQILGQGPKLLIQFQNNGVVDDSQLPKDRFSAERLKGVDSTLKIQPAKLEDSAVYLCASSLPGGETQYFGPGTRLLVL.

V is TRBV6-1 and J is TRBJ1-2; D gene ambiguous. V lost 7 bases to trimming and J lost 5 bases, with 8 bases between them. The CDR3 spans 11 residues. CDR1 and CDR2 (germline): MNHNS, SASEGT. The CDR3 here is CASTREYGYTF. CDR3 bases: TGTGCCAGCACTCGAGAGTATGGCTACACCTTC.

This clone showed up just a few times. The chain uses TRBV7-2 and TRBJ1-3; D possibly corresponds to TRBD1 (5 bases). Germline V CDR1 and CDR2: SGHTA, FQGNSA. This CDR3 has 14 amino acids. Trimming removed 5 bases from V and 1 base from J, with 9 bases in between. This CDR3 reads CASSIRQSGNTIYF. CDR3 nucleotide sequence: TGTGCCAGCAGCATCAGACAGTCTGGAAACACCATATATTTT.

The chain uses TRBV19 and TRBJ2-2; D may be TRBD1 or TRBD2 (5 bases each). Looked up from germline, CDR1 is LNHDA and CDR2 is SQIVND (reference sequence). The CDR3 sequence is 16 residues long. V dropped 6 bases and J dropped 4 bases, with 18 bases sitting between them. For the CDR3, the DNA is TGTGCCAGTAGGCAAAATCGTCGGGGCGGCACCGGGGAGCTGTTTTTT. Amino acid sequence: CASRQNRRGGTGELFF.

Comment on this clone: The same CDR3 is also encoded by other DNA sequences in this sample. The rearrangement joins TRBV29-1 to TRBJ1-2; maybe TRBD1 (6 bases). Germline values: CDR1 SQVTM, CDR2 ANQGSEA. V gave up 7 bases and J gave up 8 bases, with 14 bases separating them. The CDR3 extends over 11 amino acids. CDR3 sequence (DNA): TGCAGCGCCGGGGAACAGGGAGGCTACACCTTC. It yields the protein CSAGEQGGYTF.

This clone was seen only once. The chain has TRBV6-1 and TRBJ1-5; D gene uncertain. Germline V gene data show CDR1 as MNHNS and CDR2 as SASEGT. V lost 0 bases to trimming and J lost 0 bases, with 15 bases between them. This CDR3 contains 18 residues. The CDR3 DNA reads as TGTGCCAGCAGTGAAGCGCTCCTTCGGAAGGGTAGCAATCAGCCCCAGCATTTT. Residues: CASSEALLRKGSNQPQHF.

As regards this clone: Possible read error: a much larger clone is one base away. This chain connects TRBV27 to TRBJ2-7; D is unresolved. Deletions cut 6 bases from V and 2 bases from J, with 5 bases between. Germline CDR1 is MNHEY and CDR2 is SMNVEV (reference sequence). This CDR3 is built from 11 residues. The CDR3: CASSSAYEQYF. The CDR3 DNA sequence: TGTGCCAGCAGCTCAGCCTACGAGCAGTACTTC.

In its sample, this clone was seen once. Other DNA sequences in this sample translate to the same CDR3. The chain recombines TRBV5-1 with TRBJ2-7; tentatively, D is TRBD1 or TRBD2 (5 bases each). Trimming pared 4 bases from V and 2 bases from J, leaving 13 bases between. Germline-derived CDR1 and CDR2 are SGHRS and YFSETQ. The CDR3 sequence is 14 residues long. The CDR3 loop is CASSRGEGAYEQYF. DNA of the CDR3: TGCGCCAGCAGCAGGGGAGAGGGAGCCTACGAGCAGTACTTC.

The V and J genes are TRBV5-4 and TRBJ2-6; D call uncertain. Germline-derived CDR1 and CDR2 are SGHNT and YYREEE (reference sequence). This CDR3 is built from 14 residues. Trimming pared 7 bases from V and 0 bases from J, leaving 8 bases between. The CDR3 reads CASRLSSGANVLTF. CDR3 sequence (DNA): TGTGCCAGCCGCCTTAGCTCTGGGGCCAACGTCCTGACTTTC.

This chain joins TRBV5-1 and TRBJ1-5; 7 positions match TRBD1. This CDR3 comprises 14 residues. The germline gives CDR1 SGHRS, CDR2 YFSETQ. Trimming at V came to 0 bases and at J to 7 bases, leaving 4 bases not matched to a gene. CDR3 nucleotides: TGCGCCAGCAGCTTGGGACAGGGTGAGCAGCCCCAGCATTTT. Translated, it gives CASSLGQGEQPQHF.

The V gene is TRBV28, the J gene TRBJ1-4; maybe TRBD1 (5 bases). Germline CDR1 is MDHEN and CDR2 is SYDVKM. Between the trimmed V and J ends, which lost 7 bases and 0 bases, there was a span of 18 bases. The CDR3 consists of 17 residues. CDR3 nucleotides: TGTGCCAGCACCCCCCCCGGGGCCGGGGCAACTAATGAAAAACTGTTTTTT. Translating gives CASTPPGAGATNEKLFF.

The sample holds a few counts of this clone. The chain is built from TRBV11-2 and TRBJ2-5; 12 bases map to TRBD2. Germline CDR1 and CDR2: SGHAT and FQNNGV. The CDR3 has 17 amino acids. J lost 4 bases, V lost 3 bases, and 9 bases had no gene match. CDR3 sequence: CASSLQPSGGAGETQYF. Written as DNA, the CDR3 is TGTGCCAGCAGCTTGCAACCTAGCGGGGGGGCTGGAGAGACCCAGTACTTC.

The chain links TRBV11-2 to TRBJ2-3; no definite D call. The germline CDR1 and CDR2 sequences are SGHAT and FQNNGV. This CDR3 comprises 14 residues. V lost 5 bases to trimming and J lost 7 bases, with 16 bases between them. CDR3 sequence: CASSHGRTVNTQYF. The CDR3 DNA sequence: TGTGCCAGCAGCCACGGACGGACGGTGAATACGCAGTATTTT. Full variable domain (rest looked up from reference TRBV11-2 and TRBJ2-3): EAGVAQSPRYKIIEKRQSVAFWCNPISGHATLYWYQQILGQGPKLLIQFQNNGVVDDSQLPKDRFSAERLKGVDSTLKIQPAKLEDSAVYLCASSHGRTVNTQYFGPGTRLTVL.

The gene calls are TRBV9 and TRBJ2-2, with D possibly TRBD1 on 5 matching bases. The germline CDR1 and CDR2 sequences are SGDLS and YYNGEE. The CDR3 is made up of 15 amino acids. Trimming left V 3 bases short and J 4 bases short, with 13 bases between. Written as DNA, the CDR3 is TGTGCCAGCAGCGATGACAGTCGAGGCACCGGGGAGCTGTTTTTT. This sequence encodes CASSDDSRGTGELFF. The whole variable domain, remainder taken from reference TRBV9 and TRBJ2-2, is DSGVTQTPKHLITATGQRVTLRCSPRSGDLSVYWYQQSLDQGLQFLIQYYNGEERAKGNILERFSAQQFPDLHSELNLSSLELGDSALYFCASSDDSRGTGELFFGEGSRLTVL.

V usage is TRBV18 and J usage is TRBJ1-1; 7 bases are shared with TRBD1. CDR1 and CDR2 from the germline V gene are KGHSH and LQKENI. The CDR3 is made up of 14 amino acids. The trim removed 6 bases at V and 1 base at J, leaving 5 bases unmatched. The CDR3 protein is CASSQQGKNTEAFF. The CDR3 bases are TGTGCCAGCTCCCAACAGGGGAAGAACACTGAAGCTTTCTTT.

The chain has TRBV30 and TRBJ2-1; D remains ambiguous. Between the trimmed V and J ends, which lost 5 bases and 6 bases, there was a span of 8 bases. This CDR3 contains 11 residues. Germline V gene lookup returns CDR1 GTSNPN and CDR2 SVGIG (reference sequence). The DNA of the CDR3 is TGTGCCTGGGGACGGATCAATGAGCAGTTCTTC. This codes for CAWGRINEQFF.

V gene TRBV5-1 combines with J gene TRBJ1-1; D might be TRBD1 (5 bases). This CDR3 is 14 amino acids long. Trimming stripped 5 bases from V and 0 bases from J, with 11 bases between. Per germline, CDR1 SGHRS and CDR2 YFSETQ. The CDR3, as DNA: TGCGCCAGCAGTACAGGACTCATGAACACTGAAGCTTTCTTT. Its translation: CASSTGLMNTEAFF.

The gene calls are TRBV6-4 and TRBJ2-1, with D possibly being TRBD2 (6 bases). The germline V and J ends were trimmed by 11 bases and 7 bases, with 21 bases remaining between them. Germline lookup yields CDR1 MRHNA and CDR2 SNTAGT. CDR3 length equals 14 residues. The CDR3 DNA is TGTGCCCTGAATATGCCCGGGAGTGCTAATGAGCAGTTCTTC. It yields the protein CALNMPGSANEQFF.

The chain combines TRBV5-1 with TRBJ2-6; 8 bases are a match to TRBD1. V lost 4 bases and J lost 0; bases outside the gene matches: 6. Germline V gene lookup returns CDR1 SGHRS and CDR2 YFSETQ. The CDR3 sequence is 17 residues long. The CDR3 nucleotides are TGCGCCAGCAGCCAGGGACAGGTTAGCTCTGGGGCCAACGTCCTGACTTTC. Encoded protein: CASSQGQVSSGANVLTF.

CDR3 in DNA: TGTGCCAGCAGAACAGGGCTACCTCCCACTGAAGCTTTCTTT. Translation: CASRTGLPPTEAFF. The chain links TRBV2 to TRBJ1-1; the D gene is possibly TRBD1 (6 bases). This CDR3 spans 14 amino acids. Trimming removed 6 bases from V and 4 bases from J, with 15 bases in between. The V gene's germline CDR1 is SNHLY and CDR2 FYNNEI.

V usage is TRBV13 and J usage is TRBJ2-5; 7 nucleotides match TRBD1. V gave up 5 bases and J gave up 2 bases; unmatched junction bases: 5. The germline V gene has CDR1 PRHDT and CDR2 FYEKMQ (reference sequence). This CDR3 has 14 amino acids. The CDR3 loop is CASSHDREQETQYF. CDR3 nucleotide sequence: TGTGCCAGCAGCCACGACAGGGAACAAGAGACCCAGTACTTC.

The gene calls are TRBV4-3 and TRBJ1-3; D is uncertain. V lost 2 bases to trimming and J lost 0 bases, with 8 bases between them. The CDR3 extends over 15 amino acids. Per the germline V gene, CDR1 is LGHNA and CDR2 is YSLEER. CDR3 sequence (DNA): TGCGCCAGCAGCCAACTGGGATCCTCTGGAAACACCATATATTTT. As protein: CASSQLGSSGNTIYF.